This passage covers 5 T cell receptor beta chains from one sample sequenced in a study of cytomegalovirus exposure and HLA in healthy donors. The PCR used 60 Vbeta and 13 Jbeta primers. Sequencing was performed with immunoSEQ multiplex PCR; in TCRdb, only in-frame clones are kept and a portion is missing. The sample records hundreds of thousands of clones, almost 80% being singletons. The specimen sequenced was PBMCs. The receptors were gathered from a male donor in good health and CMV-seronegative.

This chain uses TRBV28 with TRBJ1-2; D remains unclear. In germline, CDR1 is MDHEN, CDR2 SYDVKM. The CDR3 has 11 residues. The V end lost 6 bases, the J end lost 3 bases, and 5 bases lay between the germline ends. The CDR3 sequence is CASSYYYGYTF. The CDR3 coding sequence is TGTGCCAGCAGCTATTACTATGGCTACACCTTC.

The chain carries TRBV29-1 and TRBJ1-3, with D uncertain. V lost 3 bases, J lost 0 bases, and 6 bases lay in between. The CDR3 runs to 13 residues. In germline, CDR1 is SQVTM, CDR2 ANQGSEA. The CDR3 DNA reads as TGCAGCGTTGAGAGGAGCTCTGGAAACACCATATATTTT. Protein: CSVERSSGNTIYF. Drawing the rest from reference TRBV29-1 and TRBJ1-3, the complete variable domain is SAVISQKPSRDICQRGTSLTIQCQVDSQVTMMFWYRQQPGQSLTLIATANQGSEATYESGFVIDKFPISRPNLTFSTLTVSNMSPEDSSIYLCSVERSSGNTIYFGEGSWLTVV.

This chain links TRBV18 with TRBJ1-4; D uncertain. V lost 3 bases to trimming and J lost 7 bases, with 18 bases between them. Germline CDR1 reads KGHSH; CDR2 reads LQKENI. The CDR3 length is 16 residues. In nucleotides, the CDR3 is TGTGCCAGCTCACCGGTGGCCCTCTCGGCGGGTGAAAAACTGTTTTTT. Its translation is CASSPVALSAGEKLFF.

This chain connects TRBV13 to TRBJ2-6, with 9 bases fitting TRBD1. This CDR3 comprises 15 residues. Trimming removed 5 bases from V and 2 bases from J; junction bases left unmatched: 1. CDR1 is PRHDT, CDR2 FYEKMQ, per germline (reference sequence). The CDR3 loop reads CASSGDRAGANVLTF. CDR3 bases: TGTGCCAGCAGCGGGGACAGGGCTGGGGCCAACGTCCTGACTTTC.

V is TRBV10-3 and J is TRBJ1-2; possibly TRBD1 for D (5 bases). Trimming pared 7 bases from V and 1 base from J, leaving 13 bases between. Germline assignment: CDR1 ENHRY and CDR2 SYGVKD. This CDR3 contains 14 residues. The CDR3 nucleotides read TGTGCCATCACTAAGACAGATTTTAACTATGGCTACACCTTC. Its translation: CAITKTDFNYGYTF.